The TCR beta chain under discussion was sequenced for a study of PD-1 blockade in classical Hodgkin lymphoma. The CDR3 consists of 13 residues. Looked up from germline, CDR1 is MNHEY and CDR2 is SVGAGI. V was clipped by 8 bases and J by 2 bases, with 7 bases between them. The time point denotes: cycle 4 day 1 (C4D1), after six to seven weeks of nivolumab. Relapses following autologous stem cell transplantation were seen in all patients, with brentuximab vedotin exposure varying. Thawed PBMCs underwent magnetic negative selection to yield purified CD4+ T cells. Data came from immunoSEQ multiplex PCR; TCRdb stores just in-frame clones and leaves some out. The sample lists fewer than 35,000 clones; around 90% were seen once.

The chain joins TRBV6-5 to TRBJ2-6, with D hard to call. Material: CD4+ T cells from blood, obtained before the fourth cycle of nivolumab. This receptor was taken from a human donor with classical Hodgkin lymphoma. CDR3 residues: CASSIPGANVLTF. The CDR3 coding sequence is TGTGCCAGCTCCATCCCTGGGGCCAACGTCCTGACTTTC.